This T cell receptor beta chain appears in the sequencing data of a study of a mutant IDH1 vaccine in newly diagnosed glioma. Study in general: Either 4-6 weeks after radiotherapy alone or alongside temozolomide, vaccination was begun. Previous treatment comprised radiotherapy, temozolomide, or both, mostly both.

Study outcomes and limitations: No link was apparently found between pseudoprogression and changes in top peripheral T cell clonotypes.

This clone was recorded a few times. Its antigen is currently unknown. The time point was: week 47, end of study. It was 300 ug of mutant IDH1 20-mer peptide that made up each vaccine dose, given with topical imiquimod. The study enrolled donors with new WHO grade 3 or 4 IDH1-mutant, ATRX-lost astrocytomas. TCRdb's table, derived via immunoSEQ multiplex PCR, lists solely in-frame clones and lacks some. The repertoire consists of about 60,000 clones, with around 83% occurring once and the leading ten covering 3% to 4%. The CDR3 runs to 15 residues. Germline lookup yields CDR1 LGHNT and CDR2 FRNRAP. Deletions cut 6 bases from V and 2 bases from J, with 16 bases between.

Specimen: PBMCs, collected from a glioma patient whose treatment included an IDH1 peptide vaccine. This chain links TRBV12-5 with TRBJ1-1, with D maybe TRBD1 (6 bases). This clonotype was sampled from a woman between 45 and 60 years old with glioma. CDR3 in amino acids: CASGSPRQVNTEAFF. The CDR3 coding sequence is TGTGCTAGTGGCTCACCCCGACAGGTAAACACTGAAGCTTTCTTT.